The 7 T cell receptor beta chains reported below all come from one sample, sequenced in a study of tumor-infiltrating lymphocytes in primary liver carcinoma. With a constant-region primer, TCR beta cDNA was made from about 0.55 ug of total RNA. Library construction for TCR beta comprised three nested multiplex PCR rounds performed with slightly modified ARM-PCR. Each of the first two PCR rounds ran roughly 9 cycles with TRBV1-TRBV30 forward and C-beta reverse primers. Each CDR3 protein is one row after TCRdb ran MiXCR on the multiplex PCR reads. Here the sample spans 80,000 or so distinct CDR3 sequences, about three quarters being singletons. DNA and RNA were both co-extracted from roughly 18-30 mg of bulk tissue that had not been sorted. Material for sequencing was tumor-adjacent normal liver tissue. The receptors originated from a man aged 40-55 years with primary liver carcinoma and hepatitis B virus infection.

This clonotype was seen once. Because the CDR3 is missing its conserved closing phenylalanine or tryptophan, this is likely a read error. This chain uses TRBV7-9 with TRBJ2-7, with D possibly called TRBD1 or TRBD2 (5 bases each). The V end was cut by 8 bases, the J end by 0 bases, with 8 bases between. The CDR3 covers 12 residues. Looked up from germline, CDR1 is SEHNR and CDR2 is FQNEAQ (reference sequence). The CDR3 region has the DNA TGTGCCAGCGGGGACGGCTCCTACGAGCAGTACTTA. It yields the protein CASGDGSYEQYL.

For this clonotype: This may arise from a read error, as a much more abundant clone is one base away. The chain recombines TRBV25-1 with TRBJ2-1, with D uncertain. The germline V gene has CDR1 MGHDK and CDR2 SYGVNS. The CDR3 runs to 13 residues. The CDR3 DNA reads TGTGCCTGCAGTGGAACAATCTACAATGAGCAGTTCTTC. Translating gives CACSGTIYNEQFF.

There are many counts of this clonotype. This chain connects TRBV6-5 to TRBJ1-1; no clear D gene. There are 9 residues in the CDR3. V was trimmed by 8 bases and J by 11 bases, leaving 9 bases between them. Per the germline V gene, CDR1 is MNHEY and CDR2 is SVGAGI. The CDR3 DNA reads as TGTGCCAGCGTCCCGGGCGCTTTCTTT. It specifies CASVPGAFF.

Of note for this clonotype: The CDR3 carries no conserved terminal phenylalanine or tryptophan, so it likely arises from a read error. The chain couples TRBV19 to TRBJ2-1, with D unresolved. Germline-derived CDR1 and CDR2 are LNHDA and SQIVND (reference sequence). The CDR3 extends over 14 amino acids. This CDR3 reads CASSLDRDYNEQFL. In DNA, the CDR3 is TGTGCAAGTAGTCTGGACCGTGACTACAATGAGCAGTTCCTC.

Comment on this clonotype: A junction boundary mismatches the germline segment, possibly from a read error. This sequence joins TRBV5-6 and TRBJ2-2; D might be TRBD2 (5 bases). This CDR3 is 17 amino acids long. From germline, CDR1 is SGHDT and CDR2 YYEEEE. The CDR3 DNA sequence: TGTGCCAGCAGCTCTGACTTCCGAGCCCCAAACACCGGGGAGCTCTTTTTT. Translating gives CASSSDFRAPNTGELFF.

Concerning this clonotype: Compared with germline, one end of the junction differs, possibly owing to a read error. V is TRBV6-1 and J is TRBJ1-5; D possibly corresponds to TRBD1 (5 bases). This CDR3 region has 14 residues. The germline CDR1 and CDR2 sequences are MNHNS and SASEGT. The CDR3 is CASSEEGSDQPQHF. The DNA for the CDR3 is TGTGCAAGCAGTGAGGAGGGGTCGGATCAGCCCCAGCATTTT.

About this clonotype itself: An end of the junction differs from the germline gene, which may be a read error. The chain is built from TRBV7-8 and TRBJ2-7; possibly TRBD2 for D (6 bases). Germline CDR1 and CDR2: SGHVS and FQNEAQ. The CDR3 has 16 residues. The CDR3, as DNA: TGTCCCAGCAGCCTAGCCCGACGGGGGATTCACTACGAGCAGTACTTC. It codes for CPSSLARRGIHYEQYF.